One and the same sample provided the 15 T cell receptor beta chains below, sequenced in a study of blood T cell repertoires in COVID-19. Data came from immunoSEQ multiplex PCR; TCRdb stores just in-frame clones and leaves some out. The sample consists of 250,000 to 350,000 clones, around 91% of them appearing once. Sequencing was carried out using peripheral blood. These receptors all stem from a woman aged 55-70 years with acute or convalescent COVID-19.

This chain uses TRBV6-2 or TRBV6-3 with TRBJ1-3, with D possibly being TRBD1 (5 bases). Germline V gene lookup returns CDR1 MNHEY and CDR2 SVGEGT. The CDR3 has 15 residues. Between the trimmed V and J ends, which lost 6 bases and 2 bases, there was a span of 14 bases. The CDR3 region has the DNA TGTGCCAGCAGCCCTACGGGGGATCCTGGAAACACCATATATTTT. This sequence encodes CASSPTGDPGNTIYF.

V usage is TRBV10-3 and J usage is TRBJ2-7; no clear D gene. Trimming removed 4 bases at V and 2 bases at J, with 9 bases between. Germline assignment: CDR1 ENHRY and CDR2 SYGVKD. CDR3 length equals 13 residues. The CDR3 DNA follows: TGTGCCATCAGTGGTGCAGTGCCCTACGAGCAGTACTTC. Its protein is CAISGAVPYEQYF.

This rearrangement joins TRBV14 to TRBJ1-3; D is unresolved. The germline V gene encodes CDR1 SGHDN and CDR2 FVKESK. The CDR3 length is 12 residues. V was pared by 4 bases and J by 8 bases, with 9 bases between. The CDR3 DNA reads TGTGCCAGCAGCCCTACCGGGTACACCATATATTTT. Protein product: CASSPTGYTIYF.

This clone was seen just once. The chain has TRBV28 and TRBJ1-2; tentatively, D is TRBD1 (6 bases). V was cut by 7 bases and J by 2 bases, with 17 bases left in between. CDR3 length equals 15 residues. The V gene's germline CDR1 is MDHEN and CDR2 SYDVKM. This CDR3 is CASTVGGWRNYGYTF. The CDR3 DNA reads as TGTGCCAGCACAGTTGGGGGCTGGAGAAACTATGGCTACACCTTC.

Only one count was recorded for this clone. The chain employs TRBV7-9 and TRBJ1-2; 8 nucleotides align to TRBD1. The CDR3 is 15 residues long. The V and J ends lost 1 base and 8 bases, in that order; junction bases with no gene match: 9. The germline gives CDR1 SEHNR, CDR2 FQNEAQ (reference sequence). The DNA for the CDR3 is TGTGCCAGCAGCTTAGGGCAGGGGGCTAGTGAAGGCTACACCTTC. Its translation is CASSLGQGASEGYTF.

The DNA of the CDR3 is TGTGCCAGCAGCCAACTAGCGGAAGAGACCCAGTACTTC. This translates into CASSQLAEETQYF. This chain connects TRBV5-4 to TRBJ2-5; 8 bases are shared with TRBD2. The CDR3 length is 13 residues. Germline assignment: CDR1 SGHNT and CDR2 YYREEE (reference sequence). J lost 3 bases, V lost 4 bases, and 2 bases had no gene match.

Written as DNA, the CDR3 is TGCAGCGTTGGGCCGACCGGGCGGGGCGACAATGAAAAACTGTTTTTT. Translating gives CSVGPTGRGDNEKLFF. The J gene is TRBJ1-4, the V gene TRBV29-1; D possibly corresponds to TRBD1 (5 bases). Germline V gene sequence: CDR1 SQVTM, CDR2 ANQGSEA. The length of the CDR3 is 16 residues. V was cut by 4 bases and J by 5 bases, with 20 bases left in between.

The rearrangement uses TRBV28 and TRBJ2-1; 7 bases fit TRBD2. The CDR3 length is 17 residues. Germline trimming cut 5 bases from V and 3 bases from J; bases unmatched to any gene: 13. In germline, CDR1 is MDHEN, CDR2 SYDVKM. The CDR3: CASSEDVGRGFYNEQFF. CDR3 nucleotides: TGTGCCAGCAGTGAGGACGTGGGGCGGGGGTTCTACAATGAGCAGTTCTTC.

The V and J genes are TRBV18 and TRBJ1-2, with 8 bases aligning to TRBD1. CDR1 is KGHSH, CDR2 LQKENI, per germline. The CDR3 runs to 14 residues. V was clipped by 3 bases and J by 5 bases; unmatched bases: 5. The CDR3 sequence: CASSPSDREYGYTF. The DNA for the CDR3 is TGTGCCAGCTCACCCTCGGACAGGGAGTATGGCTACACCTTC.

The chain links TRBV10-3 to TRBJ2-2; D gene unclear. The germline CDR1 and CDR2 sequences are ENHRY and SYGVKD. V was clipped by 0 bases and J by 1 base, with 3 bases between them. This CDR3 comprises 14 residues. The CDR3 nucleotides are TGTGCCATCAGTGAGTCCAAGAACACCGGGGAGCTGTTTTTT. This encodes CAISESKNTGELFF.

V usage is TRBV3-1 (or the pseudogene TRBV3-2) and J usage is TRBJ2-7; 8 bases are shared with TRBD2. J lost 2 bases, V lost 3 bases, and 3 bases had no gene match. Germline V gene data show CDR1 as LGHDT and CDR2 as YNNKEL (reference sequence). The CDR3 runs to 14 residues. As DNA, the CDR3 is TGTGCCAGCAGCCATGTTAGCGGGACCTACGAGCAGTACTTC. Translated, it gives CASSHVSGTYEQYF.

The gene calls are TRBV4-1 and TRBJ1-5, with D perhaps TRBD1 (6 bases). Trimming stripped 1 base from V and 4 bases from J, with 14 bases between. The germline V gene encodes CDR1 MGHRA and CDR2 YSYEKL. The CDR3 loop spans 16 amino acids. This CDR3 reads CASSQGLGGPNQPQHF. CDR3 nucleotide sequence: TGCGCCAGCAGCCAAGGGTTGGGGGGGCCAAATCAGCCCCAGCATTTT.

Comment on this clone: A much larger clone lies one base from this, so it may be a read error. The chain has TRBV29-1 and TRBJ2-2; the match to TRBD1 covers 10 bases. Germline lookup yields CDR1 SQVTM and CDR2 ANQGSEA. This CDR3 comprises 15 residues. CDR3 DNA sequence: TGCAACGCCAGAGCCGGGACAGGGGCCACCGGGGAGCTGTTTTTT. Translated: CNARAGTGATGELFF.

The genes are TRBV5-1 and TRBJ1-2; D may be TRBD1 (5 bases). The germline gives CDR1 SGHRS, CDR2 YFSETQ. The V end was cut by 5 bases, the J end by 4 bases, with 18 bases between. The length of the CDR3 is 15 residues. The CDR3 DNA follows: TGCGCCAGCAGGGCGGGACTCACCACCGCCTATGGCTACACCTTC. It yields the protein CASRAGLTTAYGYTF.

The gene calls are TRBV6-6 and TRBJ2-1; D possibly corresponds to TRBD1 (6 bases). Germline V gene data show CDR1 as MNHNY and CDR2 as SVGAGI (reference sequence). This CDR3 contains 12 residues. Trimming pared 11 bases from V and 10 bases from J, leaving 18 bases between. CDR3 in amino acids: CAPAAGAEEQFF. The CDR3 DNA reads TGTGCCCCAGCAGCAGGGGCCGAGGAGCAGTTCTTC.